This T cell receptor (beta chain) was identified in a study of stem cell transplantation in POMP-related autoinflammatory disease. Across the whole study: Through one year post-transplant, neutrophils and platelets were 100% of graft donor origin.

The CDR3 is 12 residues long. Trimming pared 6 bases from V and 4 bases from J, leaving 8 bases between. Germline V gene lookup returns CDR1 KGHDR and CDR2 SFDVKD. Profiling relied on immunoSEQ multiplex PCR, and the TCRdb table lists in-frame clones only, not all of them. Here the sample spans tens of thousands of clones, approximately 90% being singletons. Study-wide results and limits: Unique TRB V-J gene pairings were limited in number in patients with PRAID.

On this clone: The target antigen is unknown.

Sequencing used CD4+ T cells from PBMCs, obtained after stem cell transplantation. The source of this sequence is a human patient with POMP-related autoinflammation and immune dysregulation (PRAID). Some T cells may have come from the graft donor. V is TRBV24-1 and J is TRBJ2-5, with D unclear. The CDR3 here is CATSPGSETQYF. DNA for the CDR3: TGTGCCACCAGTCCCGGATCAGAGACCCAGTACTTC.